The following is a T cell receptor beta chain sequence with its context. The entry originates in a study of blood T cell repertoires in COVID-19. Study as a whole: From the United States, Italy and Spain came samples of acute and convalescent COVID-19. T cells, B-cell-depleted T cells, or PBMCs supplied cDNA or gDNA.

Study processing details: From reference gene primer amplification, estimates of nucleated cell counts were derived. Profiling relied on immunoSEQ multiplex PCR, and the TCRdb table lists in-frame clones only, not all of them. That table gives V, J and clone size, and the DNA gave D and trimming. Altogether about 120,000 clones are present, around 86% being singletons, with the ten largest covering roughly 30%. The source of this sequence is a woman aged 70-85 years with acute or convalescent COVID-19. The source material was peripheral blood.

DNA for the CDR3: TGTGCCAGCAGTTACGGACAGGGTGGGACCCAGTACTTC. Its protein is CASSYGQGGTQYF. V gene TRBV6-5 combines with J gene TRBJ2-5; 8 nucleotides match TRBD1. CDR1 MNHEY and CDR2 SVGAGI come from the germline V gene. The CDR3 spans 13 residues. J gave up 7 bases and V 2 bases, and 3 bases lay outside the gene matches.